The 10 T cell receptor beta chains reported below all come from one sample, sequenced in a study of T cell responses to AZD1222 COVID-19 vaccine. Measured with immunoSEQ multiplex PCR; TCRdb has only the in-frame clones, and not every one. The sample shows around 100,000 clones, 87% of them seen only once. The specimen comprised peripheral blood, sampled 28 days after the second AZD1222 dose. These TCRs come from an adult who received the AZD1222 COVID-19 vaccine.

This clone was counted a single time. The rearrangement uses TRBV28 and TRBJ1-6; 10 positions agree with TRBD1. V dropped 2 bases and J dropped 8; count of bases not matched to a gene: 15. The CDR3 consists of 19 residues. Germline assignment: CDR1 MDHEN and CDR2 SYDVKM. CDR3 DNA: TGTGCCAGCAGTTTAATATGGGGACAGGGGCCTTTACCTCATTCACCCCTCCACTTT. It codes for CASSLIWGQGPLPHSPLHF.

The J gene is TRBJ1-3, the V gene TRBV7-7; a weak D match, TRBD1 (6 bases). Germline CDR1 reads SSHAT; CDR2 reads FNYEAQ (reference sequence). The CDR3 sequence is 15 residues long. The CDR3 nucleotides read TGTGCTAGCTCCCTATCACGGGGGCTCGGAAACACCATATATTTT. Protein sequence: CASSLSRGLGNTIYF.

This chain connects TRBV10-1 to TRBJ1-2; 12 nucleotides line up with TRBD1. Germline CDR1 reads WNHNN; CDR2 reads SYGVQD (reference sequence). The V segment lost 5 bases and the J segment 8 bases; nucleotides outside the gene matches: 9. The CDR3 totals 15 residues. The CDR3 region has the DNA TGCGCCAGCAGTTCCCCGGGACAGGGGGCGCGAGGCTACACCTTC. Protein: CASSSPGQGARGYTF.

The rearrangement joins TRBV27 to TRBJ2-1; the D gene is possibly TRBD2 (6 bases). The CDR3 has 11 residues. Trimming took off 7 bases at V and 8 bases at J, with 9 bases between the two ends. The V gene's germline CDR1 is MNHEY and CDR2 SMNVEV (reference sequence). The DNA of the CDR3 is TGTGCCAGCATGGAGGGATATGAGCAGTTCTTC. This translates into CASMEGYEQFF.

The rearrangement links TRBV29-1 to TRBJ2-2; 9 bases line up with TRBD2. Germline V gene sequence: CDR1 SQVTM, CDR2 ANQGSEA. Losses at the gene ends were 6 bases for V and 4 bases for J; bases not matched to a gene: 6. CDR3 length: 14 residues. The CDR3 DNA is TGCAGCGTCTTAGCGGGAGAGGGCACCGGGGAGCTGTTTTTT. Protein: CSVLAGEGTGELFF.

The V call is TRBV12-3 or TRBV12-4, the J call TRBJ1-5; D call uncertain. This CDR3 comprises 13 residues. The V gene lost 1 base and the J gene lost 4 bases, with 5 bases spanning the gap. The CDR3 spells CASSLGSNQPQHF. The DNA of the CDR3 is TGTGCCAGCAGTTTAGGAAGTAATCAGCCCCAGCATTTT.

CDR3 region: CASSRPGLLYEQYF. CDR3 DNA sequence: TGTGCCAGCAGTCGTCCGGGACTACTTTACGAGCAGTACTTC. The rearrangement uses TRBV28 and TRBJ2-7; 7 bases fit TRBD2. Germline V gives CDR1 MDHEN, CDR2 SYDVKM. The CDR3 runs 14 residues. The V segment lost 5 bases and the J segment 4 bases; nucleotides outside the gene matches: 8.

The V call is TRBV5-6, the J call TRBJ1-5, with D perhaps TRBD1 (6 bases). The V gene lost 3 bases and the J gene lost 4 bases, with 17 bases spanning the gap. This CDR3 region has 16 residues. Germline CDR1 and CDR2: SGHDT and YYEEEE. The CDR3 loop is CASSSWGQKENQPQHF. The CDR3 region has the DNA TGTGCCAGCAGCTCCTGGGGGCAGAAAGAGAATCAGCCCCAGCATTTT.

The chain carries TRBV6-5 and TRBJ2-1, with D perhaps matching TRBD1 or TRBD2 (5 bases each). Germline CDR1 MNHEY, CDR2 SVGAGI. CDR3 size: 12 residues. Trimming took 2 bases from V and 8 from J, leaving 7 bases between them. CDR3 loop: CASSYGGDEQFF. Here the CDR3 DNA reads TGTGCCAGCAGTTACGGGGGTGATGAGCAGTTCTTC.

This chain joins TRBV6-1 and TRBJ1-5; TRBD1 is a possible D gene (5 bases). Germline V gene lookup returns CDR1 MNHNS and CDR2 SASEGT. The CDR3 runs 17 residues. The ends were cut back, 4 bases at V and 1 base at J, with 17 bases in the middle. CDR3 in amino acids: CASSGDLKGQSNQPQHF. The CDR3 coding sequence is TGTGCCAGCAGTGGGGATTTAAAGGGGCAGAGCAATCAGCCCCAGCATTTT.